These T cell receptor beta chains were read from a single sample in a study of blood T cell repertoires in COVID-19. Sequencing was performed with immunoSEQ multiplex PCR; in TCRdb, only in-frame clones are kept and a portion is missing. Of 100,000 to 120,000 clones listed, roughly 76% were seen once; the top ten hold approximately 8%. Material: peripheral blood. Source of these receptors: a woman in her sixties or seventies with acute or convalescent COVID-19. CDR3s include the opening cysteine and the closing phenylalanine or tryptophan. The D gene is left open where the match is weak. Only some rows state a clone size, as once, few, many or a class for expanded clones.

cdr3_nt: TGTGCCAGCAGCTTAGGGTCTGGACAGGGGGAGTTCTTC; cdr3_aa: CASSLGSGQGEFF; clone_size: few; v_call: TRBV7-2; j_call: TRBJ2-1; d_call: TRBD1
cdr3_nt: TGTGCCAGCACACAAGGGACAGTAAATCAGCCCCAGCATTTT; cdr3_aa: CASTQGTVNQPQHF; clone_size: NA; v_call: TRBV5-6; j_call: TRBJ1-5; d_call: TRBD1
cdr3_nt: TGTGCCAGCAGCCTAACCGGGACTAGCGGGTACAATGAGCAGTTCTTC; cdr3_aa: CASSLTGTSGYNEQFF; clone_size: NA; v_call: TRBV11-3; j_call: TRBJ2-1; d_call: TRBD2
cdr3_nt: TGTGCCAGCAGTTACGCCACGCGCCGGGGGGACGAGCAGTACTTC; cdr3_aa: CASSYATRRGDEQYF; clone_size: NA; v_call: TRBV6-2/TRBV6-3; j_call: TRBJ2-7; d_call: TRBD2
cdr3_nt: TGTGCTGGGAGGCAGCCCCAGCATTTT; cdr3_aa: CAGRQPQHF; clone_size: NA; v_call: TRBV19; j_call: TRBJ1-5; d_call: NA
cdr3_nt: TGTGCCACCAGTGATTTTCCCGACAGGACAGATACGCAGTATTTT; cdr3_aa: CATSDFPDRTDTQYF; clone_size: NA; v_call: TRBV24-1; j_call: TRBJ2-3; d_call: NA
cdr3_nt: TGTGCCATCAGTGAGTCGGGACAGGGTAATCAGCCCCAGCATTTT; cdr3_aa: CAISESGQGNQPQHF; clone_size: once; v_call: TRBV10-3; j_call: TRBJ1-5; d_call: TRBD1
cdr3_nt: TGTGCCAGCAGCTTCGGGACAGGGGTATACGAGCAGTACTTC; cdr3_aa: CASSFGTGVYEQYF; clone_size: few; v_call: TRBV7-2; j_call: TRBJ2-7; d_call: TRBD1
cdr3_nt: TGTGCCAGCAGAAACTTAGGGGACACTGAAGCTTTCTTT; cdr3_aa: CASRNLGDTEAFF; clone_size: few; v_call: TRBV25-1; j_call: TRBJ1-1; d_call: NA
cdr3_nt: TGTGCCAGCAGCTTGAACGCAGCGGGTTCCCACGGGACCCAGTACTTC; cdr3_aa: CASSLNAAGSHGTQYF; clone_size: NA; v_call: TRBV7-2; j_call: TRBJ2-5; d_call: NA
cdr3_nt: TGTGCCAGCAGTTACTCGGGAAGGGGAAGTAACTATGGCTACACCTTC; cdr3_aa: CASSYSGRGSNYGYTF; clone_size: NA; v_call: TRBV6-6; j_call: TRBJ1-2; d_call: NA
cdr3_nt: TGTGCCATCAGCAGGACTAGCGGGGGGGCTAAATCCTACAATGAGCAGTTCTTC; cdr3_aa: CAISRTSGGAKSYNEQFF; clone_size: few; v_call: TRBV10-3; j_call: TRBJ2-1; d_call: TRBD2
cdr3_nt: TGTGCCAGCAGCTCCACCGGACAGGGCTATGGCTACACCTTC; cdr3_aa: CASSSTGQGYGYTF; clone_size: few; v_call: TRBV6-2/TRBV6-3; j_call: TRBJ1-2; d_call: TRBD1
cdr3_nt: TGTGCCAGCAGTTTCTTAGGGACAGGGAGAACATACGAGCAGTACTTC; cdr3_aa: CASSFLGTGRTYEQYF; clone_size: NA; v_call: TRBV27; j_call: TRBJ2-7; d_call: TRBD1
cdr3_nt: TGTGCCGCTATCAACCAGGGTATCGGGACCCAGTACTTC; cdr3_aa: CAAINQGIGTQYF; clone_size: NA; v_call: TRBV21-1; j_call: TRBJ2-5; d_call: NA
cdr3_nt: TGTGCCAGTCTGGGCCCCACAGATACGCAGTATTTT; cdr3_aa: CASLGPTDTQYF; clone_size: NA; v_call: TRBV28; j_call: TRBJ2-3; d_call: NA
cdr3_nt: TGTGCCAGTAGTCAAAGGGGCAGGGTGCCCCAAGAGACCCAGTACTTC; cdr3_aa: CASSQRGRVPQETQYF; clone_size: NA; v_call: TRBV19; j_call: TRBJ2-5; d_call: NA
cdr3_nt: TGTGCCATCAAGACGGAGTCTAGCACAGATACGCAGTATTTT; cdr3_aa: CAIKTESSTDTQYF; clone_size: NA; v_call: TRBV10-3; j_call: TRBJ2-3; d_call: NA
cdr3_nt: TGTGCCAGCAGCGTAACTGAAACCTACGAGCAGTACTTC; cdr3_aa: CASSVTETYEQYF; clone_size: NA; v_call: TRBV9; j_call: TRBJ2-7; d_call: NA
cdr3_nt: TGCGCCAGCAGCTTCATTAAATCGTGGCGACCCGGCGGGAATCAGCCCCAGCATTTT; cdr3_aa: CASSFIKSWRPGGNQPQHF; clone_size: NA; v_call: TRBV4-3; j_call: TRBJ1-5; d_call: NA
cdr3_nt: TGTGCCAGCAGTTACTGGGCCCAACAAGAGACCCAGTACTTC; cdr3_aa: CASSYWAQQETQYF; clone_size: NA; v_call: TRBV7-9; j_call: TRBJ2-5; d_call: NA
cdr3_nt: TGTGCCAGCAGCGGGGGCCCCACAGATACGCAGTATTTT; cdr3_aa: CASSGGPTDTQYF; clone_size: NA; v_call: TRBV7-2; j_call: TRBJ2-3; d_call: NA